Listed below are T cell receptor beta chains from one sample, sequenced in a study of shared clonotypes between healthy human individuals. TCRdb keeps only in-frame clones here, not all; method: immunoSEQ multiplex PCR. The data hold some 1,900,000 clones, with about 95% observed a single time. The specimen was naive CD8+ T cells sorted from blood. These receptors were collected from a man younger than 35 in good health. CDR3s include the opening cysteine and the closing phenylalanine or tryptophan. The order of the fields is J gene, D gene, V gene, CDR3 DNA, CDR3 protein. A D gene is named only where the DNA matches it firmly.

j_call: TRBJ2-5; d_call: -; v_call: TRBV6-1; cdr3_nt: TGTGCCAGCAGTCACCGGGACACCCTTCGAGGGACCCAGTACTTC; cdr3_aa: CASSHRDTLRGTQYF
j_call: TRBJ1-5; d_call: -; v_call: TRBV7-2; cdr3_nt: TGTGCCAGCAGCTTAGACTCAGGGACGGGACAGCCCCAGCATTTT; cdr3_aa: CASSLDSGTGQPQHF
j_call: TRBJ2-1; d_call: TRBD2; v_call: TRBV7-3; cdr3_nt: TGTGCCAGCAGCTTGGCTAGCGGAGCCAATGAGCAGTTCTTC; cdr3_aa: CASSLASGANEQFF
j_call: TRBJ1-1; d_call: -; v_call: TRBV7-9; cdr3_nt: TGTGCCAGCAGCTTGCCCTTCGGGCCTCTCGAAGCTTTCTTT; cdr3_aa: CASSLPFGPLEAFF
j_call: TRBJ2-7; d_call: -; v_call: TRBV6-5; cdr3_nt: TGTGCCAGCAGTTTGACAGCAGCCTACGAGCAGTACTTC; cdr3_aa: CASSLTAAYEQYF
j_call: TRBJ1-4; d_call: -; v_call: TRBV2; cdr3_nt: TGTGCCAGCAGTGTTCTCCTCTCCCTGGCAACTAATGAAAAACTGTTTTTT; cdr3_aa: CASSVLLSLATNEKLFF
j_call: TRBJ1-4; d_call: -; v_call: TRBV27; cdr3_nt: TGTGCCAGCAGTTTGGCGGTTTCCTTTGGAAAACTGTTTTTT; cdr3_aa: CASSLAVSFGKLFF
j_call: TRBJ1-2; d_call: -; v_call: TRBV27; cdr3_nt: TGTGCCAGTCGGCCCGACGATTCATACTATGGCTACACCTTC; cdr3_aa: CASRPDDSYYGYTF
j_call: TRBJ1-6; d_call: -; v_call: TRBV30; cdr3_nt: TGTGCCTGGAGTCTTCCGACAGAATATTCACCCCTCCACTTT; cdr3_aa: CAWSLPTEYSPLHF
j_call: TRBJ2-1; d_call: -; v_call: TRBV6-5; cdr3_nt: TGTGCCAGCAGTTACTCGATCGGGAAAGAGCAGTTCTTC; cdr3_aa: CASSYSIGKEQFF
j_call: TRBJ2-5; d_call: -; v_call: TRBV4-3; cdr3_nt: TGCGCCAGCAGCCAAGGTACGGGGAATCAAGAGACCCAGTACTTC; cdr3_aa: CASSQGTGNQETQYF
j_call: TRBJ2-7; d_call: -; v_call: TRBV5-4; cdr3_nt: TGTGCCAGCAGCTCCGGAGGGGGGGCCCCCTACGAGCAGTACTTC; cdr3_aa: CASSSGGGAPYEQYF
j_call: TRBJ2-5; d_call: -; v_call: TRBV7-3; cdr3_nt: TGTGCCAGCACTCATTACCCCGGGGTCCAAGAGACCCAGTACTTC; cdr3_aa: CASTHYPGVQETQYF
j_call: TRBJ1-2; d_call: -; v_call: TRBV6-1; cdr3_nt: TGTGCCAGCAGTGAAGGGCTTGACCCTAACTATGGCTACACCTTC; cdr3_aa: CASSEGLDPNYGYTF
j_call: TRBJ2-7; d_call: -; v_call: TRBV14; cdr3_nt: TGTGCCAGCAGCCAAGGCGTCTACTACGAGCAGTACTTC; cdr3_aa: CASSQGVYYEQYF
j_call: TRBJ2-5; d_call: TRBD2; v_call: TRBV4-1; cdr3_nt: TGCGCCAGCAGCCAAGGCGGGGGGGTCCGGGAGACCCAGTACTTC; cdr3_aa: CASSQGGGVRETQYF